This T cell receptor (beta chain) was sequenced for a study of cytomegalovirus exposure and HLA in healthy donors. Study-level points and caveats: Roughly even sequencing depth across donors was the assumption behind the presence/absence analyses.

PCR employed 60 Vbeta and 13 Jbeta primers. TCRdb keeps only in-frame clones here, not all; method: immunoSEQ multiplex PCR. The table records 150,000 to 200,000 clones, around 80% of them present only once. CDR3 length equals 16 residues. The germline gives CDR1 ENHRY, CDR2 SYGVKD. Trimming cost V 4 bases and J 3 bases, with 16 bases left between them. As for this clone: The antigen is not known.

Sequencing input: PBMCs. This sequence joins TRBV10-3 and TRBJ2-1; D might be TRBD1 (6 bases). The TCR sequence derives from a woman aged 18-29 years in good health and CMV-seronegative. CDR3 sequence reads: CAISGPRDTHYNEQFF. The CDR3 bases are TGTGCCATCAGTGGCCCCAGGGACACCCACTACAATGAGCAGTTCTTC.